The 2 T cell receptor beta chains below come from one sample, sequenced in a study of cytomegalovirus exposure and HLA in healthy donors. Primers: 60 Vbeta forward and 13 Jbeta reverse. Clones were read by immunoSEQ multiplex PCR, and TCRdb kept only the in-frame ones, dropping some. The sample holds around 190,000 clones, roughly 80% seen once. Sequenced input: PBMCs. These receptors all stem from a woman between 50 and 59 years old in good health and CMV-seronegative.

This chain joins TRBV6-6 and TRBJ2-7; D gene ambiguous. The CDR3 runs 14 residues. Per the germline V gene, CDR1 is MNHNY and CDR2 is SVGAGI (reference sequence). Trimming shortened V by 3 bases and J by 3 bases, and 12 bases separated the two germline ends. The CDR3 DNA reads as TGTGCCAGCAGTTATTCCCGACGGAGCTACGAGCAGTACTTC. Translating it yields CASSYSRRSYEQYF.

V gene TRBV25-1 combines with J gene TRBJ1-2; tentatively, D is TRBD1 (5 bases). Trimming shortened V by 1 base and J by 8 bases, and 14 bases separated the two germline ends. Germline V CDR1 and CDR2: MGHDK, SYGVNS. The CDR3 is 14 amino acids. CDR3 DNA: TGTGCCAGCAGTGAATCTTGGGGCCAAGGGGGCTACACCTTC. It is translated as CASSESWGQGGYTF.